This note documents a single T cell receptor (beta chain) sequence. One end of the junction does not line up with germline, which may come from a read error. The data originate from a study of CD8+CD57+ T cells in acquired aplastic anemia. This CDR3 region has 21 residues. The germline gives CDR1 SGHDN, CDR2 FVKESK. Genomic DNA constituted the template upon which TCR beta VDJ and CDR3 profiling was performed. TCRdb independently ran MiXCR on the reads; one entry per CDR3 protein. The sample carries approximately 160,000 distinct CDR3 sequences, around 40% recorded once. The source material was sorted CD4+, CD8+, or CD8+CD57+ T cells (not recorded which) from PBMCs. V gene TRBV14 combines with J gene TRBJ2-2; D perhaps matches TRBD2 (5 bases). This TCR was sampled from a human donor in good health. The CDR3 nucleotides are TGTGCCAGCAGCCAAGGCTGGGCGGGCTTTCGAAGCCAATGGAACACCGGGGAGCTGCTTTTT. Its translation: CASSQGWAGFRSQWNTGELLF.